These 5 T cell receptor beta chains were all obtained from the same sample, sequenced in a study of shared clonotypes between healthy human individuals. Sequencing used immunoSEQ multiplex PCR; TCRdb keeps in-frame clones, though not all of them. The top ten clones hold roughly 0.06% of a sample with hundreds of thousands of clones, about 96% of them seen once. Sequenced: naive CD4+ T cells sorted from blood. Subset of the sample: CD45RA+ positively selected. These TCRs come from a woman aged 30 to 39 in good health.

V gene TRBV6-1 combines with J gene TRBJ1-2, with D maybe TRBD1 (6 bases). CDR1 MNHNS and CDR2 SASEGT come from the germline V gene. The V and J ends lost 3 bases and 0 bases respectively, with 11 bases between them. The CDR3 sequence is 15 residues long. The CDR3 DNA reads as TGTGCCAGCAGTGATGAACAGGGACCTAACTATGGCTACACCTTC. It translates to CASSDEQGPNYGYTF.

The rearrangement joins TRBV28 to TRBJ2-7, with a tentative D call TRBD2 (6 bases). Germline V gene data show CDR1 as MDHEN and CDR2 as SYDVKM. Trimming removed 2 bases from V and 0 bases from J, with 11 bases in between. CDR3 size: 15 residues. This CDR3 reads CASSLPAGLSYEQYF. The CDR3 region has the DNA TGTGCCAGCAGTTTACCAGCGGGCCTCTCCTACGAGCAGTACTTC.

This chain uses TRBV7-9 with TRBJ2-2; D uncertain. Germline V gene sequence: CDR1 SEHNR, CDR2 FQNEAQ (reference sequence). The CDR3 consists of 13 residues. V lost 6 bases and J 4 bases, leaving 9 bases between the germline ends. CDR3 sequence: CASSWGSTGELFF. The CDR3 DNA reads as TGTGCCAGCAGTTGGGGAAGCACCGGGGAGCTGTTTTTT.

This chain joins TRBV23-1 and TRBJ2-7; 9 bases line up with TRBD2. TRBV23-1 is noted as an ORF with a role that remains uncertain. V lost 1 base to trimming and J lost 2 bases; unmatched junction nucleotides: 3. The CDR3 has 15 residues. DNA for the CDR3: TGCGCCAGCAGTCAATTGGCTAGCGGGACCTACGAGCAGTACTTC. Translated: CASSQLASGTYEQYF.

This chain links TRBV7-8 with TRBJ1-2; TRBD1 agrees at 9 bases. Losses at the gene ends were 4 bases for V and 6 bases for J; bases not matched to a gene: 6. Germline lookup yields CDR1 SGHVS and CDR2 FQNEAQ. The length of the CDR3 is 14 residues. CDR3 region: CASSSLGQGNGYTF. DNA for the CDR3: TGTGCCAGCAGCTCATTGGGACAGGGTAATGGCTACACCTTC.